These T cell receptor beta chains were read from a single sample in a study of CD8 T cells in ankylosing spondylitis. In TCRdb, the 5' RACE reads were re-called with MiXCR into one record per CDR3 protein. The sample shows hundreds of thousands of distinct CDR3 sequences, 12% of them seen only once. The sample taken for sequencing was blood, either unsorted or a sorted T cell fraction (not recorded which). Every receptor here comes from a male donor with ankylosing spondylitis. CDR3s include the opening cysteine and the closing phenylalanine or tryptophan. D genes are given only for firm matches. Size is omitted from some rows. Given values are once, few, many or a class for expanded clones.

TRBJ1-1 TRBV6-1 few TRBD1 TGTGCCAGCAGCCTGGTAGGGGGCTGGAACACTGAAGCTTTCTTT CASSLVGGWNTEAFF
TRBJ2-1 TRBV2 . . TGTGCCAGCAGTGAAGCGTCAGGGTGGAACAATGAGCAGTTCTTC CASSEASGWNNEQFF
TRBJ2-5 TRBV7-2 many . TGTGCCAGCAGCTCTAGTGTTGAGACCCAGTACTTC CASSSSVETQYF
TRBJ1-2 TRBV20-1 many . TGCAGTGCTAGTCTAGGGTCTGGCTACACCTTC CSASLGSGYTF
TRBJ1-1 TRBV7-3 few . TGTGCCAGCAGCTTAGAGAGGGTAGGGACGAACACTGAAGCTTTCTTT CASSLERVGTNTEAFF
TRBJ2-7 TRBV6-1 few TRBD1 TGTGCCAGCACCTTTTCCGGGACAGGGAGTTACGAGCAGTACTTC CASTFSGTGSYEQYF
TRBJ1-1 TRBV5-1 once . TGCGCCAGCAGCCCAGGTCGGGGATTAGGTGAAGCTTTCTTT CASSPGRGLGEAFF
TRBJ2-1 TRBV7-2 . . TGTGCCAGCAGCTTATCAGATAACTCCTACAATGAGCAGTTCTTC CASSLSDNSYNEQFF
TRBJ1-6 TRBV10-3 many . TGTGCCATCAGTCCTGACGGTTGGGACTCACCCCTCCACTTT CAISPDGWDSPLHF
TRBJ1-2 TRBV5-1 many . TGCGCCAGCAGCTTGATGGGACATTCCTATGGCTACACCTTC CASSLMGHSYGYTF
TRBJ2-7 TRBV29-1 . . TGCAGCGTTGTAGCAGGGGAGTCCTACGAGCAGTACTTC CSVVAGESYEQYF
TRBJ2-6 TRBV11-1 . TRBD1 TGTGCCAGCAGCTCGTTGGGACAGGCCGCCTACTCTGGGGCCAACGTCCTGACTTTC CASSSLGQAAYSGANVLTF
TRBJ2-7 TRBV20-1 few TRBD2 TGCAGTGCTAGAGATCGCCGACTAGCGGGAAGTGTGTACGAGCAGTACTTC CSARDRRLAGSVYEQYF
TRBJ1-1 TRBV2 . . TGTGCCAGCAGCGACGGACCCAACACTGAAGCTTTCTTT CASSDGPNTEAFF
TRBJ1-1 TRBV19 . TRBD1 TGTGCCAGTAGTATACCGGGACAGGGTGTTACTGAAGCTTTCTTT CASSIPGQGVTEAFF
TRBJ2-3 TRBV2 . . TGTGCCAGCAGTGTAGATGGCGAAGATACGCAGTATTTT CASSVDGEDTQYF
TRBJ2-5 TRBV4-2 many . TGTGCCAGCAGCCAAGACAAGGCGGCAGGGCGAGAGACCCAGTACTTC CASSQDKAAGRETQYF
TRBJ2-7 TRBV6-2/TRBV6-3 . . TGTGCCAGCAGGGAGGTAGGATCCGCCTACGAGCAGTACTTC CASREVGSAYEQYF
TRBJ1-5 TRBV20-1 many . TGCAGTGCTAGGGGCGGCGGGTTTCGACAGCCCCAGCATTTT CSARGGGFRQPQHF
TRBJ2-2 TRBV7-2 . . TGTGCCATAACGTGGTCGGGGACCGGGGAGCTGTTTTTT CAITWSGTGELFF
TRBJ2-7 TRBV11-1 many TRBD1 TGTGCCAGCAGCCTATACTCGTACCGGGACAGGGGGCAGAGGGACGAGCAGTACTTC CASSLYSYRDRGQRDEQYF
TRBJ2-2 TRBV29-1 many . TGCAGCGTCTCCGTGAGCGGTAACACCGGGGAGCTGTTTTTT CSVSVSGNTGELFF
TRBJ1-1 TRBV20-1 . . TGCAGTGCAGCGGGTAGCGGTTTTGACACTGAAGCTTTCTTT CSAAGSGFDTEAFF